The sample holds many counts of the clone carrying this T cell receptor beta chain. From RNA, the CDR3 regions of TCR beta chains were amplified and sequenced. The first-round RT-PCR employed HTBI primers together with the Qiagen OneStep RT-PCR kit. A multiplex PCR was then performed as the second round. MiXCR, applied by TCRdb to the multiplex PCR reads, yields one record per CDR3 protein. The sample lists approximately 1.2 million distinct CDR3 sequences; roughly 35% were seen once. The data originate from a study of Graves' ophthalmopathy and Graves' hyperthyroidism. V was pared by 1 base and J by 3 bases, with 7 bases between. This CDR3 contains 13 residues. Germline CDR1 SGHDN, CDR2 FVKESK.

Material for sequencing was peripheral blood or thyroid tissue (not recorded which). The TCR originated in an adult man with Graves' hyperthyroidism. The chain employs TRBV14 and TRBJ2-7; tentatively, D is TRBD1 (5 bases). CDR3 residues: CASSQVGHYEQYF. Written as DNA, the CDR3 is TGTGCCAGCAGCCAAGTAGGACACTACGAGCAGTACTTC.